This T cell receptor beta chain emerged from a study of Graves' ophthalmopathy and Graves' hyperthyroidism. Overall study context: Before any treatment was given, at initial diagnosis, peripheral blood was collected. Study-level results: Most thyroid-expanded clonotypes exceeding 0.001 frequency were also found in blood. Ophthalmopathy progression prediction by the model yielded a sensitivity of about 70% and a specificity of 72% to 75%.

Scientists amplified the TCR beta CDR3 regions from RNA transcripts. RT-PCR in the first round used HTBI primers; a second-round multiplex PCR followed. TCRdb itself ran the multiplex PCR reads through MiXCR, one entry per CDR3 protein. This sample has 200,000 to 250,000 distinct CDR3 sequences, with 20% to 25% found just once. In regard to this clonotype: Its antigen is currently unknown.

With V trimmed by 3 bases and J by 5 bases, 0 bases remained unmatched. This CDR3 contains 14 residues. CDR1 SNHLY and CDR2 FYNNEI come from the germline V gene. The PBMCs used were ones drawn from approximately 10 ml of fresh peripheral blood. The chain joins TRBV2 to TRBJ2-5, with TRBD2 matching 13 bases. The sequence came from a woman aged 50 to 60 with Graves' ophthalmopathy. Sequencing was performed on peripheral blood. This CDR3 reads CASSETSGGETQYF. The DNA for the CDR3 is TGTGCCAGCAGTGAGACTAGCGGGGGGGAGACCCAGTACTTC.